The TCR beta chain under discussion was sequenced for a study of beta chain features in type 1 diabetes. Sequencing targeted expressed TCRB transcripts, as all isolated RNA had been reverse transcribed. The method was immunoSEQ multiplex PCR; TCRdb's version includes in-frame clones alone and lacks a portion of them. The data hold 150,000 to 200,000 clones, with about 63% observed a single time. One heparinised blood draw averaging around 100 mL was given by each donor. Notes on the study in general: Whether HLA type influences TCRB rearrangement remained unresolved here. All four CD4+ subsets of Type 1 diabetes patients contained TCRB CDR3s that were moderately but significantly shorter. The naive, central memory and Treg TCRB repertoires of patients appeared to be more similar to one another than those of healthy donors. Equally in patients and controls, shorter templates might have been favored by PCR.

After removal of 3 bases from V and 1 base from J, the junction contained 8 bases not matched to a gene. Per the germline V gene, CDR1 is SGDLS and CDR2 is YYNGEE. CDR3 size: 17 residues. This clone was seen only a few times. Its specificity is not known. This sequence originates from a man in his thirties or forties with type 1 diabetes. The chain employs TRBV9 and TRBJ2-1, with TRBD1 identical over 9 bases. The sample consisted of naive CD4+ T cells from blood. CDR3 residues: CASSATDRGLSYNEQFF. The CDR3 coding sequence is TGTGCCAGCAGCGCGACGGACAGGGGTCTGTCCTACAATGAGCAGTTCTTC.